The rows below give T cell receptor beta chains drawn from one sample of a study of cytomegalovirus exposure and HLA in healthy donors. Repertoires were generated with immunoSEQ multiplex PCR, while TCRdb's copy carries only in-frame clones and drops some. The sample has 180,000 or so clones; about 89% are singletons. The sequenced sample consisted of PBMCs. These receptor sequences come from a man younger than 30 in good health and CMV-seropositive. Both conserved end residues are part of each CDR3. The order of the fields is CDR3 length, D gene, V gene, J gene, clone size, CDR3 DNA, CDR3 protein. The D gene is left open where the match is weak. Where a row states a size, it is once, few, many or the class of an expanded clone; other rows omit it.

CDR3 length: 14
D gene: TRBD1
V gene: TRBV5-4
J gene: TRBJ1-2
clone size: once
CDR3 DNA: TGTGCCAGCAGCTTGGTGACAGGGGACCGGGGCTACACCTTC
CDR3 protein: CASSLVTGDRGYTF

CDR3 length: 14
D gene: -
V gene: TRBV30
J gene: TRBJ2-7
clone size: -
CDR3 DNA: TGTGCCTGGAGTGTAGGGTGGAGGACCTACGAGCAGTACTTC
CDR3 protein: CAWSVGWRTYEQYF

CDR3 length: 15
D gene: TRBD1
V gene: TRBV30
J gene: TRBJ1-2
clone size: -
CDR3 DNA: TGTGCCTGGTACAGGGGGAGCACGGGCGCCCATGGCTACACCTTC
CDR3 protein: CAWYRGSTGAHGYTF

CDR3 length: 16
D gene: -
V gene: TRBV7-9
J gene: TRBJ2-7
clone size: -
CDR3 DNA: TGTGCCAGCAGCTCTCCCGTTCAGGGGTCCTCCTACGAGCAGTACTTC
CDR3 protein: CASSSPVQGSSYEQYF

CDR3 length: 14
D gene: -
V gene: TRBV6-1
J gene: TRBJ1-5
clone size: -
CDR3 DNA: TGTGCCAGCAGTGGCACAGGCCAAAATCAGCCCCAGCATTTT
CDR3 protein: CASSGTGQNQPQHF

CDR3 length: 13
D gene: -
V gene: TRBV5-1
J gene: TRBJ2-5
clone size: once
CDR3 DNA: TGCGCCAGCCAGACGGGGATCCAAGAGACCCAGTACTTC
CDR3 protein: CASQTGIQETQYF

CDR3 length: 15
D gene: -
V gene: TRBV7-8
J gene: TRBJ2-7
clone size: -
CDR3 DNA: TGTGCCAGCAGCTTCGCTATGACTAGTAACTACGAGCAGTACTTC
CDR3 protein: CASSFAMTSNYEQYF

CDR3 length: 16
D gene: -
V gene: TRBV10-3
J gene: TRBJ2-7
clone size: -
CDR3 DNA: TGTGCCATCAGTGGGGATCGGCGGGGGCCCTCCTACGAGCAGTACTTC
CDR3 protein: CAISGDRRGPSYEQYF

CDR3 length: 15
D gene: -
V gene: TRBV6-5
J gene: TRBJ2-6
clone size: -
CDR3 DNA: TGTGCCAGCAGTTACGAGCCCACTGGGGCCAACGTCCTGACTTTC
CDR3 protein: CASSYEPTGANVLTF

CDR3 length: 14
D gene: TRBD1
V gene: TRBV14
J gene: TRBJ2-2
clone size: -
CDR3 DNA: TGTGCCAGCCAGGACAGGGCGGACACCGGGGAGCTGTTTTTT
CDR3 protein: CASQDRADTGELFF

CDR3 length: 14
D gene: TRBD2
V gene: TRBV25-1
J gene: TRBJ2-1
clone size: -
CDR3 DNA: TGTGCCAGCAGAGGACTAGCGGGAACCAATGAGCAGTTCTTC
CDR3 protein: CASRGLAGTNEQFF

CDR3 length: 13
D gene: TRBD1
V gene: TRBV19
J gene: TRBJ2-7
clone size: -
CDR3 DNA: TGTGCCAGTAGCCGGGACAGCCTTTACGAGCAGTACTTC
CDR3 protein: CASSRDSLYEQYF

CDR3 length: 13
D gene: -
V gene: TRBV7-9
J gene: TRBJ2-1
clone size: -
CDR3 DNA: TGTGCCAGCAGCTTGGTAGGGGATGATGAGCAGTTCTTC
CDR3 protein: CASSLVGDDEQFF

CDR3 length: 16
D gene: TRBD1
V gene: TRBV4-1
J gene: TRBJ2-3
clone size: -
CDR3 DNA: TGCGCCAGCAGCCAAGATCGAGGGGTGACAGGGAATACGCAGTATTTT
CDR3 protein: CASSQDRGVTGNTQYF

CDR3 length: 15
D gene: TRBD1
V gene: TRBV19
J gene: TRBJ1-1
clone size: -
CDR3 DNA: TGTGCCAGTAGAGGGGGCTCCTTTATGAACACTGAAGCTTTCTTT
CDR3 protein: CASRGGSFMNTEAFF

CDR3 length: 16
D gene: -
V gene: TRBV11-2
J gene: TRBJ1-3
clone size: -
CDR3 DNA: TGTGCCAGCAGCTTAGTAGGCGGCCTGAGGGGAAACACCATATATTTT
CDR3 protein: CASSLVGGLRGNTIYF

CDR3 length: 16
D gene: -
V gene: TRBV9
J gene: TRBJ2-2
clone size: -
CDR3 DNA: TGTGCCAGCAGCGGTAGCGTTAGGGCGAACACCGGGGAGCTGTTTTTT
CDR3 protein: CASSGSVRANTGELFF

CDR3 length: 13
D gene: -
V gene: TRBV6-5
J gene: TRBJ2-7
clone size: -
CDR3 DNA: TGTGCCAGCAGTATAACTAGCCGGGGAGAGCAGTACTTC
CDR3 protein: CASSITSRGEQYF

CDR3 length: 16
D gene: TRBD2
V gene: TRBV27
J gene: TRBJ2-7
clone size: -
CDR3 DNA: TGTGCCAGCAGCATGAGTGGGGGGGAGTGGTCCTACGAGCAGTACTTC
CDR3 protein: CASSMSGGEWSYEQYF

CDR3 length: 14
D gene: TRBD2
V gene: TRBV7-7
J gene: TRBJ2-5
clone size: -
CDR3 DNA: TGTGCTAGCAGCCGAACTAGCGGTCGGGAGACCCAGTACTTC
CDR3 protein: CASSRTSGRETQYF

CDR3 length: 14
D gene: -
V gene: TRBV27
J gene: TRBJ2-5
clone size: -
CDR3 DNA: TGTGCCAGCAGACGGCTAGGGGTAGGGGAGACCCAGTACTTC
CDR3 protein: CASRRLGVGETQYF

CDR3 length: 15
D gene: -
V gene: TRBV7-8
J gene: TRBJ2-2
clone size: few
CDR3 DNA: TGTGCCAGCAGCTTAGGCAGGGGTTACACCGGGGAGCTGTTTTTT
CDR3 protein: CASSLGRGYTGELFF

CDR3 length: 15
D gene: TRBD1
V gene: TRBV18
J gene: TRBJ2-4
clone size: -
CDR3 DNA: TGTGCCAGCTCACCATCTGGACAGGGGGCAAACATTCAGTACTTC
CDR3 protein: CASSPSGQGANIQYF

CDR3 length: 14
D gene: -
V gene: TRBV18
J gene: TRBJ1-5
clone size: -
CDR3 DNA: TGTGCCAGCTCACCGGGCAGTAGCAATCAGCCCCAGCATTTT
CDR3 protein: CASSPGSSNQPQHF

CDR3 length: 16
D gene: TRBD1
V gene: TRBV4-2
J gene: TRBJ2-7
clone size: -
CDR3 DNA: TGTGCCAGCAGCCAAGAGAGGGGGCAGGGTCTTTACGAGCAGTACTTC
CDR3 protein: CASSQERGQGLYEQYF

CDR3 length: 15
D gene: TRBD1
V gene: TRBV18
J gene: TRBJ2-7
clone size: -
CDR3 DNA: TGTGCCAGCTCACTCTCCGGGACAGAGGACTACGAGCAGTACTTC
CDR3 protein: CASSLSGTEDYEQYF

CDR3 length: 13
D gene: -
V gene: TRBV4-2
J gene: TRBJ2-5
clone size: -
CDR3 DNA: TGTGCCAGCAGCCAAGATTCGAGGGAGACCCAGTACTTC
CDR3 protein: CASSQDSRETQYF

CDR3 length: 13
D gene: -
V gene: TRBV9
J gene: TRBJ1-2
clone size: -
CDR3 DNA: TGTGCCAGCAGCGTAGGGGGAGGGTGGGGCTACACCTTC
CDR3 protein: CASSVGGGWGYTF

CDR3 length: 13
D gene: TRBD1
V gene: TRBV19
J gene: TRBJ1-1
clone size: -
CDR3 DNA: TGTGCCAGTAGCTCGGACAGGGACACTGAAGCTTTCTTT
CDR3 protein: CASSSDRDTEAFF

CDR3 length: 15
D gene: -
V gene: TRBV6-5
J gene: TRBJ1-1
clone size: -
CDR3 DNA: TGTGCCAGCAGGCAAGAGACAGGAATGAACACTGAAGCTTTCTTT
CDR3 protein: CASRQETGMNTEAFF

CDR3 length: 14
D gene: -
V gene: TRBV27
J gene: TRBJ2-5
clone size: -
CDR3 DNA: TGTGCCAGCAGTTTTGGCAGGGGTCGAGAGACCCAGTACTTC
CDR3 protein: CASSFGRGRETQYF

CDR3 length: 16
D gene: TRBD2
V gene: TRBV9
J gene: TRBJ2-7
clone size: -
CDR3 DNA: TGTGCCAGCAGCGTAGGGGGGACTAGCGGGAACTACGAGCAGTACTTC
CDR3 protein: CASSVGGTSGNYEQYF

CDR3 length: 14
D gene: TRBD1
V gene: TRBV28
J gene: TRBJ2-7
clone size: -
CDR3 DNA: TGTGCCAGCAGTTTAGTACAGGGGGGTGGCGAGCAGTACTTC
CDR3 protein: CASSLVQGGGEQYF

CDR3 length: 15
D gene: -
V gene: TRBV7-9
J gene: TRBJ2-1
clone size: -
CDR3 DNA: TGTGCCAGCAGCTTAGGTCGCGGCTCCTACAATGAGCAGTTCTTC
CDR3 protein: CASSLGRGSYNEQFF

CDR3 length: 15
D gene: -
V gene: TRBV4-2
J gene: TRBJ1-2
clone size: -
CDR3 DNA: TGTGCCAGCAGCCCTCCTGAGGGTTTCTACCCTGGCTACACCTTC
CDR3 protein: CASSPPEGFYPGYTF

CDR3 length: 16
D gene: TRBD2
V gene: TRBV7-6
J gene: TRBJ2-3
clone size: -
CDR3 DNA: TGTGCCAGCAGCTCGGGACTAGCGGGGGCAACAGATACGCAGTATTTT
CDR3 protein: CASSSGLAGATDTQYF

CDR3 length: 15
D gene: TRBD1
V gene: TRBV5-1
J gene: TRBJ1-1
clone size: -
CDR3 DNA: TGCGCCAGCAGCTGGGACAGGGGGGGGAACACTGAAGCTTTCTTT
CDR3 protein: CASSWDRGGNTEAFF

CDR3 length: 17
D gene: TRBD2
V gene: TRBV2
J gene: TRBJ2-3
clone size: -
CDR3 DNA: TGTGCCAGCAGCGGACTAGCGGGAACCTCACACACAGATACGCAGTATTTT
CDR3 protein: CASSGLAGTSHTDTQYF

CDR3 length: 15
D gene: -
V gene: TRBV6-5
J gene: TRBJ1-1
clone size: -
CDR3 DNA: TGTGCCAGCAGTTACTCGGGCGGGGCGGACACTGAAGCTTTCTTT
CDR3 protein: CASSYSGGADTEAFF

CDR3 length: 16
D gene: -
V gene: TRBV4-2
J gene: TRBJ1-4
clone size: -
CDR3 DNA: TGTGCCAGCAGCCAAGGCAGGGATGGCGGCAATGAAAAACTGTTTTTT
CDR3 protein: CASSQGRDGGNEKLFF

CDR3 length: 14
D gene: -
V gene: TRBV6-5
J gene: TRBJ1-3
clone size: -
CDR3 DNA: TGTGCCAGCACTAACGGGGACTCTGGAAACACCATATATTTT
CDR3 protein: CASTNGDSGNTIYF

CDR3 length: 14
D gene: -
V gene: TRBV19
J gene: TRBJ2-3
clone size: -
CDR3 DNA: TGTGCCAGTAGTATTGAAACACGCACAGATACGCAGTATTTT
CDR3 protein: CASSIETRTDTQYF

CDR3 length: 18
D gene: TRBD1
V gene: TRBV29-1
J gene: TRBJ2-6
clone size: -
CDR3 DNA: TGCAGCGTTGAAGAACGTAGACAGGGCGACTCTGGGGCCAACGTCCTGACTTTC
CDR3 protein: CSVEERRQGDSGANVLTF

CDR3 length: 13
D gene: -
V gene: TRBV27
J gene: TRBJ1-1
clone size: -
CDR3 DNA: TGTGCCAGCACAGCGGGGGGAGGGACTGAAGCTTTCTTT
CDR3 protein: CASTAGGGTEAFF